The present TCR beta chain was sequenced within a study of tumor and adjacent non-tumor tissue in lung cancer (dated 2018 in TCRdb). Study-level background: Of the cohort, about 11 patients had adenocarcinoma, 2 had squamous cell carcinoma and 1 had small cell lung cancer. Among the approximately 15 patients, ages ranged from roughly 30 to 85 years, approximately 10 were men and 5 were women, and disease was TNM stage I to III. Sequencing generated a total of 95 million to 150 million productive TCRbeta reads, averaging about 4.2 million reads per sample. The study compared bulk TCRbeta repertoires between lung tumor tissue and matched distant non-tumor lung tissue from 15 lung cancer patients. TCRbeta CDR3 sequencing was performed on 25 to 30 paired specimens, with one tumor sample and one normal lung sample collected per patient.

Concerning this clonotype itself: There is no known antigen for this receptor. A read error may account for a junction end that differs from germline.

The full study reports these points: Significantly higher TCR diversity was found in younger patients, and higher tumor TCR diversity was associated with shorter overall and disease-free survival. Neither the sequencing platform nor unique molecular identifiers are named or mentioned anywhere in the methods. With only about 14 patients in the cohort, the authors noted that larger samples and more detailed clinical data are needed. Peripheral blood was not sequenced, so blood TCRbeta repertoires in these lung cancer patients were not examined. A significantly larger cumulative share of the repertoire was made up by the top 100 clones in normal lung than in tumor tissue. Significantly higher TCR diversity (inverse Simpson) was observed in tumor tissue than in normal lung tissue (approximately 440 vs 150, P = 0.0075, Mann-Whitney U test).

Bulk unsorted tissue served as the source for RNA extraction, and RNA quality was assessed using a NanoDrop ND-1000 and an Agilent 2100. All donors had newly diagnosed lung cancer, had not received prior chemotherapy, and were admitted for thoracic surgery in China between August and November 2014. Patients who had received previous radiotherapy or chemotherapy, or who had another concurrent cancer, were excluded from the study. Surgical tissue pieces of roughly 1-2 cm3 were preserved in RNAlater solution and were kept at -80 degrees C until use. CDR1 and CDR2 were assigned from the germline V gene as SGHNT and YENEEA. Counted from cysteine to phenylalanine, this CDR3 has 15 amino acids. Just the 45-base CDR3 DNA is kept, in frame starting at base 1. Library prep was done by multiplex PCR. Sequencing used an Illumina HiSeq 2500. TCRbeta libraries were constructed through three rounds of nested PCR with primers (Table S4) according to protocols adapted from ARM-PCR. PCR products of 200-500 bp were gel-excised and purified with the QIAquick gel extraction kit before sequencing. Per the source publication's procedure: Trimmomatic was used to clean the reads, FLASH was used to merge the reads into complete CDR3 sequences, and MiTCR was used to assign the reads to V(D)J germline segments. VDJtools was used to compute clonal diversity as the inverse Simpson's index. In-frame sequences without a premature stop codon were defined as productive reads. Using fastp trimming at Q25 and MiXCR clonotype assembly, TCRdb reanalyzed the public sequencing data and kept in-frame beta chains. Every distinct CDR3 protein forms one entry, paired with its most common genes and DNA. Here the V and J calls rest on TCRdb's processing, not on the authors' analysis. The sample table contains roughly 76,000 distinct CDR3 sequences; only one count was recorded for less than 75% of them. Clones ranked in the top ten supply roughly 12% of the sample.

The rearrangement combines TRBV11-3 with TRBJ2-1; too little of a D gene remains to name it. This TCR was recovered from a woman in her seventies with non-small cell lung cancer. Sequencing was done on a sample of lung tumor tissue. The CDR3 amino acid sequence is: CASSRGPTRGNEEFF. At the DNA level, the sequence is TGTGCCAGCAGCCGCGGACCAACGCGCGGCAATGAGGAGTTCTTC.